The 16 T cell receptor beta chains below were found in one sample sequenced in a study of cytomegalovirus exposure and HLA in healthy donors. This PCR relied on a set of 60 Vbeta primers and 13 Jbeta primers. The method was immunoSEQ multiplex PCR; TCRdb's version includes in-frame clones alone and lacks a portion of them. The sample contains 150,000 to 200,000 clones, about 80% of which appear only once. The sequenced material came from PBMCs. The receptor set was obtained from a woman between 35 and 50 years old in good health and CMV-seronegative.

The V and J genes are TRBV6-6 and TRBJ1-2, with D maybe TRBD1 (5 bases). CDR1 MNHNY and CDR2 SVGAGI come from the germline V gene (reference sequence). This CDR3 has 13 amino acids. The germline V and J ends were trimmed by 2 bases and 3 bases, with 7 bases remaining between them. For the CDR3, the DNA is TGTGCCAGCAGTTACCCCAGGGACTATGGCTACACCTTC. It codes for CASSYPRDYGYTF.

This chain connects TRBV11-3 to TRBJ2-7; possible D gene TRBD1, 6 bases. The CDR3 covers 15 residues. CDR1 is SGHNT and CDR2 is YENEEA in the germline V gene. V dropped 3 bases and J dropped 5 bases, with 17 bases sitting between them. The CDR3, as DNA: TGTGCCAGCAGCTTTGGTCAGGGGATAAGCGACGAGCAGTACTTC. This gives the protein CASSFGQGISDEQYF.

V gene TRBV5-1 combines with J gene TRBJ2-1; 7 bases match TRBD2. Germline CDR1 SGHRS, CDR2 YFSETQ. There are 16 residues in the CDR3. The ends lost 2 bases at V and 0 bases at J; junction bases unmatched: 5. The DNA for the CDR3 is TGCGCCAGCAGCTTTCAGCGGGGATCCTCCTACAATGAGCAGTTCTTC. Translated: CASSFQRGSSYNEQFF.

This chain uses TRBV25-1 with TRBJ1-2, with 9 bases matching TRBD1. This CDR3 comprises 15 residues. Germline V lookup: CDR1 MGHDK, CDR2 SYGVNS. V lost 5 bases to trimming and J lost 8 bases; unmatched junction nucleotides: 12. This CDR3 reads CASSFAGTGTMGYTF. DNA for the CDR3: TGTGCCAGCAGTTTCGCCGGGACAGGGACTATGGGCTACACCTTC.

The CDR3, as DNA: TGCAGCGTTGAATGGGGGCCCTACGAGCAGTACTTC. Protein product: CSVEWGPYEQYF. The rearrangement links TRBV29-1 to TRBJ2-7; TRBD1 is a possible D gene (6 bases). Trimming stripped 2 bases from V and 2 bases from J, with 7 bases between. The germline V gene encodes CDR1 SQVTM and CDR2 ANQGSEA. CDR3 length: 12 amino acids.

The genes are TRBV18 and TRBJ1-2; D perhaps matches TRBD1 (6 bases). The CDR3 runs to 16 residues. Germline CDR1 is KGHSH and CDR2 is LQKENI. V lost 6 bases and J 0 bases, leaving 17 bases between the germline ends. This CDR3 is CASSRRDKSTNYGYTF. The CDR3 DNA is TGTGCCAGCTCCCGCCGGGACAAGTCCACTAACTATGGCTACACCTTC.

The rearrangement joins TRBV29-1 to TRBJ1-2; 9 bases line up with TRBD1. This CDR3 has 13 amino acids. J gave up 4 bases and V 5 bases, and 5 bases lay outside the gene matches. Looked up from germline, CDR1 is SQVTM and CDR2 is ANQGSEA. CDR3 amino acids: CSVSTGGGYGYTF. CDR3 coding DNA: TGCAGCGTTTCTACAGGGGGCGGCTATGGCTACACCTTC. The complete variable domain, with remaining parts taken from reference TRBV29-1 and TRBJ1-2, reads SAVISQKPSRDICQRGTSLTIQCQVDSQVTMMFWYRQQPGQSLTLIATANQGSEATYESGFVIDKFPISRPNLTFSTLTVSNMSPEDSSIYLCSVSTGGGYGYTFGSGTRLTVV.

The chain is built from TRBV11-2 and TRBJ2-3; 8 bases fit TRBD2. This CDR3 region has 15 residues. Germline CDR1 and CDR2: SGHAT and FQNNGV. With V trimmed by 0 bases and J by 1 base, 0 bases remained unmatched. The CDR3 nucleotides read TGTGCCAGCAGCTTAGAGCGGGGGGGCACAGATACGCAGTATTTT. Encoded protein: CASSLERGGTDTQYF.

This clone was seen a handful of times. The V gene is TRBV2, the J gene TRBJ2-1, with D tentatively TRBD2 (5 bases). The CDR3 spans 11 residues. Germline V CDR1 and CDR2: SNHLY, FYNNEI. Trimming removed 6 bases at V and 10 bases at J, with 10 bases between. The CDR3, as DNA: TGTGCCAGCAGGGGGAGAGAGGAGCAGTTCTTC. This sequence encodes CASRGREEQFF.

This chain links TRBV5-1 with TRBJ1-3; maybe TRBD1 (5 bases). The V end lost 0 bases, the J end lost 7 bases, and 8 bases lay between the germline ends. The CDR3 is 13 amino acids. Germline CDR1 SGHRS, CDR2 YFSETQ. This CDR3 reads CASSLEGRNTIYF. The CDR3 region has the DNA TGCGCCAGCAGCTTGGAGGGGAGGAACACCATATATTTT.

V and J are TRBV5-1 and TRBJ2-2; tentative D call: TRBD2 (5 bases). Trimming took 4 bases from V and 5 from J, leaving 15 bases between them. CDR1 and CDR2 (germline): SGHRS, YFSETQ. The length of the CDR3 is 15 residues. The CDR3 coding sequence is TGCGCCAGCAGCCTCATCGGGGTAGAGACCGGGGAGCTGTTTTTT. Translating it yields CASSLIGVETGELFF.

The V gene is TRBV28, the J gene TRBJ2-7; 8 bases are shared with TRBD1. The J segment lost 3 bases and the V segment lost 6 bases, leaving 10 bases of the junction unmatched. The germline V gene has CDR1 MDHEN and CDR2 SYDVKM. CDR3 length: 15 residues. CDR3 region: CASRGQNRGNYEQYF. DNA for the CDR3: TGTGCCAGCAGGGGACAGAACAGGGGGAACTACGAGCAGTACTTC.

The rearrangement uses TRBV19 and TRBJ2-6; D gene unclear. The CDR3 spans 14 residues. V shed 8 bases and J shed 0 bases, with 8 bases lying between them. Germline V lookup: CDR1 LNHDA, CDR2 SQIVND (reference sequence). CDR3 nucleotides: TGTGCCAGTTCCCAGGCCTCTGGGGCCAACGTCCTGACTTTC. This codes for CASSQASGANVLTF.

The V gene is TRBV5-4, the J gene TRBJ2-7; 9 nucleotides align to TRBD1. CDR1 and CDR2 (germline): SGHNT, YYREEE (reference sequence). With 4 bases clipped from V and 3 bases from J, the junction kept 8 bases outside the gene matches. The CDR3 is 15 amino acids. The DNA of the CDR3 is TGTGCCAGCAGCGGACCGGGACAGGGATTCTACGAGCAGTACTTC. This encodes CASSGPGQGFYEQYF. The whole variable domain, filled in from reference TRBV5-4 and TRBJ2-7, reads ETGVTQSPTHLIKTRGQQVTLRCSSQSGHNTVSWYQQALGQGPQFIFQYYREEENGRGNFPPRFSGLQFPNYSSELNVNALELDDSALYLCASSGPGQGFYEQYFGPGTRLTVT.

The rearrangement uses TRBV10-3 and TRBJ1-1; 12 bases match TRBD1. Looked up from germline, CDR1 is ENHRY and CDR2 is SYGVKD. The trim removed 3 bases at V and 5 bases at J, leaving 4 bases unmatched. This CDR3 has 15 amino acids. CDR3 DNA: TGTGCCATCAGTGACTGGGACAGGGGGCGAACTGAAGCTTTCTTT. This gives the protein CAISDWDRGRTEAFF.

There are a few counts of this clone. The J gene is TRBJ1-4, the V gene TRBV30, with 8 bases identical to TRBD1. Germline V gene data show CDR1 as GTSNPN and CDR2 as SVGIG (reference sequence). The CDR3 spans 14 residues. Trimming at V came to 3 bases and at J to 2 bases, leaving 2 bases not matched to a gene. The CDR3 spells CAWRTGGTNEKLFF. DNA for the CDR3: TGTGCCTGGAGAACAGGGGGGACTAATGAAAAACTGTTTTTT.